These 14 T cell receptor beta chains originate from one sample sequenced in a study of blood T cell repertoires in COVID-19 (dated by TCRdb to about 2020). The library was produced with the immunoSEQ multiplex PCR assay. TCRdb provides this immuneACCESS table in a form limited to in-frame rearrangements. Some clones are lacking; in checked studies, under half of them reflect an unresolved V gene, and why the rest are absent is not known. In this sample the table shows under 300,000 clones, 65% to 90% of which occur a single time. The ten largest account for 10% to 15% of the sample. Specimen: peripheral blood. These receptors came from a human donor in a cohort sampled during active COVID-19.

This chain connects TRBV7-9 to TRBJ2-3; 7 bases are a match to TRBD1. Trimming took 5 bases from V and 4 from J; bases not matched to a gene: 18. The CDR3 loop spans 18 amino acids. CDR1 is SEHNR, CDR2 FQNEAQ, per germline (reference sequence). The CDR3 sequence: CASSPGRQGLWTADTQYF. CDR3 in DNA: TGTGCCAGCAGCCCTGGTCGACAGGGTCTATGGACGGCAGATACGCAGTATTTT.

The chain recombines TRBV7-2 with TRBJ2-3; a weak D match, TRBD2 (5 bases). Germline V gene sequence: CDR1 SGHTA, CDR2 FQGNSA. Trimming stripped 1 base from V and 7 bases from J, with 12 bases between. CDR3 size: 14 residues. The DNA for the CDR3 is TGTGCCAGCAGCTTAGGTGGGAGTGGGTATACGCAGTATTTT. Translating gives CASSLGGSGYTQYF.

This clone was observed a few times. The V call is TRBV6-5, the J call TRBJ1-1, with D tentatively TRBD1 (6 bases). The V gene lost 6 bases and the J gene lost 2 bases, with 13 bases spanning the gap. The CDR3 length is 14 residues. Germline loops: CDR1 MNHEY, CDR2 SVGAGI. CDR3 coding DNA: TGTGCCAGCAGACTCACACAGGGCAACACTGAAGCTTTCTTT. Its protein is CASRLTQGNTEAFF.

The V gene is TRBV4-1, the J gene TRBJ1-3; D ambiguous. Trimming cost V 4 bases and J 4 bases, with 11 bases left between them. Germline assignment: CDR1 MGHRA and CDR2 YSYEKL. This CDR3 is 14 amino acids long. This chain's CDR3 is CASSRVPGGNTIYF. Here the CDR3 DNA reads TGCGCCAGCAGCCGCGTCCCGGGAGGAAACACCATATATTTT.

The V call is TRBV5-1, the J call TRBJ2-1; maybe TRBD1 (5 bases). Germline V gene lookup returns CDR1 SGHRS and CDR2 YFSETQ. The CDR3 covers 13 residues. Trimming stripped 0 bases from V and 9 bases from J, with 10 bases between. The CDR3 is CASSLEWGGEQFF. CDR3 bases: TGCGCCAGCAGCTTGGAATGGGGCGGTGAGCAGTTCTTC.

This rearrangement joins TRBV6-5 to TRBJ2-2, with TRBD2 matching over 8 bases. The CDR3 runs 13 residues. Germline V CDR1 and CDR2: MNHEY, SVGAGI. V gave up 6 bases and J gave up 5 bases; unmatched junction bases: 2. This CDR3 reads CASRAGVTGELFF. The CDR3, as DNA: TGTGCCAGCAGAGCGGGAGTTACCGGGGAGCTGTTTTTT.

CDR3 region: CATSGEDIYEQYF. The CDR3 DNA follows: TGTGCCACCAGTGGTGAGGATATCTACGAGCAGTACTTC. This chain connects TRBV24-1 to TRBJ2-7, with unresolved D. The V and J ends lost 5 bases and 3 bases respectively, with 10 bases between them. This CDR3 has 13 amino acids. The germline gives CDR1 KGHDR, CDR2 SFDVKD.

With respect to this clone: One end of the junction is discordant with germline, which a read error may explain. V is TRBV2 and J is TRBJ1-6; D remains ambiguous. Germline-derived CDR1 and CDR2 are SNHLY and FYNNEI. The length of the CDR3 is 13 residues. CDR3 DNA sequence: TGTGCCAGCAGTGACCCCTACAATTCACCCCTCCACTTT. Translation: CASSDPYNSPLHF. The complete variable domain, with remaining parts taken from reference TRBV2 and TRBJ1-6, reads EPEVTQTPSHQVTQMGQEVILRCVPISNHLYFYWYRQILGQKVEFLVSFYNNEISEKSEIFDDQFSVERPDGSNFTLKIRSTKLEDSAMYFCASSDPYNSPLHFGNGTRLTVT.

This chain connects TRBV7-3 to TRBJ2-1, with 8 positions matching TRBD1. This CDR3 contains 13 residues. The germline CDR1 and CDR2 sequences are SGHTA and FQGTGA. Trimming at V came to 5 bases and at J to 10 bases, leaving 7 bases not matched to a gene. CDR3 residues: CASSVDRVREQFF. DNA for the CDR3: TGTGCCAGCAGCGTGGACAGGGTGCGGGAGCAGTTCTTC.

The chain is built from TRBV7-9 and TRBJ2-7; D is ambiguous. The CDR3 has 14 amino acids. V was cut by 0 bases and J by 4 bases, with 10 bases left in between. The germline V gene encodes CDR1 SEHNR and CDR2 FQNEAQ (reference sequence). Here the CDR3 DNA reads TGTGCCAGCAGCTTAGCCCCCCCCAAATACGAGCAGTACTTC. It yields the protein CASSLAPPKYEQYF.

The chain carries TRBV5-4 and TRBJ1-6; 7 bases are a match to TRBD1. The CDR3 is 14 amino acids. Germline V gives CDR1 SGHNT, CDR2 YYREEE (reference sequence). V lost 5 bases, J lost 8 bases, and 7 bases stayed unmatched. CDR3: CASRWTGSDSPLHF. The DNA of the CDR3 is TGTGCCAGCAGGTGGACAGGATCAGATTCACCCCTCCACTTT. The complete variable domain, with remaining parts taken from reference TRBV5-4 and TRBJ1-6, reads ETGVTQSPTHLIKTRGQQVTLRCSSQSGHNTVSWYQQALGQGPQFIFQYYREEENGRGNFPPRFSGLQFPNYSSELNVNALELDDSALYLCASRWTGSDSPLHFGNGTRLTVT.

This chain joins TRBV18 and TRBJ1-1; D is ambiguous. Trimming removed 0 bases at V and 1 base at J, with 9 bases between. The CDR3 has 15 residues. CDR1 is KGHSH and CDR2 is LQKENI in the germline V gene. The chain's CDR3 is CASSPPRVGNTEAFF. DNA of the CDR3: TGTGCCAGCTCACCACCGAGGGTGGGGAACACTGAAGCTTTCTTT.

This clone was counted once. The V call is TRBV19, the J call TRBJ1-5; no definite D call. The CDR3 spans 14 residues. Trimming took off 6 bases at V and 5 bases at J, with 14 bases between the two ends. Germline-derived CDR1 and CDR2 are LNHDA and SQIVND (reference sequence). The CDR3 coding sequence is TGTGCCAGTAGGTTTTCCGAGGGCTATCAGCCCCAGCATTTT. This encodes CASRFSEGYQPQHF.

This chain connects TRBV6-2 or TRBV6-3 to TRBJ1-1; D gene uncertain. The CDR3 length is 18 residues. Germline lookup yields CDR1 MNHEY and CDR2 SVGEGT. V lost 3 bases and J 5 bases, leaving 25 bases between the germline ends. CDR3 amino acids: CASSYPASFPGRGTEAFF. CDR3 nucleotide sequence: TGTGCCAGCAGTTATCCCGCCTCGTTCCCGGGAAGAGGAACTGAAGCTTTCTTT.